Listed below are T cell receptor beta chains from one sample, sequenced in a study of T cell changes during pregnancy in multiple sclerosis. Sequenced by immunoSEQ multiplex PCR; TCRdb stores in-frame clones only, minus some. The sample gives tens of thousands of clones, 90% to 95% of which show up once; approximately 2.2% is in the top ten. The sample in question was peripheral blood, obtained in the third trimester of pregnancy. These receptors all stem from a female donor with multiple sclerosis, enrolled in a pregnancy study. Both conserved end residues are part of each CDR3. D genes are given only for firm matches. Some rows mark clone size as missing; the rest say once, few, many or name a class of expanded clone.

d_gene	v_gene	abundance	j_gene	CDR3nt	CDR3aa
TRBD2	TRBV11-2	.	TRBJ2-1	TGTGCCACAGCTTCAGGGACTAGCGGGAGGAACAATGAGCAGTTCTTC	CATASGTSGRNNEQFF
.	TRBV30	.	TRBJ1-5	TGTGCCTGGAGTCGGGGGGCCATCAATCAGCCCCAGCATTTT	CAWSRGAINQPQHF
.	TRBV6-4	.	TRBJ2-1	TGTGCCAGCAGTGACTCGACAGCGCCAGGGAATGAGCAGTTCTTC	CASSDSTAPGNEQFF
TRBD1	TRBV6-6	.	TRBJ1-4	TGTGCCAGCAGGGGAGACAGGGCGGGCACTAATGAAAAACTGTTTTTT	CASRGDRAGTNEKLFF
.	TRBV19	once	TRBJ2-7	TGTGCCAGTAGTTTCGGGATTAAGAACGAGCAGTACTTC	CASSFGIKNEQYF
TRBD2	TRBV14	.	TRBJ2-3	TGTGCCAGCAGCCAAGGACTAGCGGGGGAGTTAGGTCATTATCCAGATACGCAGTATTTT	CASSQGLAGELGHYPDTQYF
.	TRBV25-1	.	TRBJ2-3	TGTGCCAGCAGTGTTAGTCCGCTAGATACGCAGTATTTT	CASSVSPLDTQYF
.	TRBV7-9	once	TRBJ1-3	TGTGCCAGCAGCTTAGCGAGCGGGGGCCTGAACACCATATATTTT	CASSLASGGLNTIYF
.	TRBV21-1	.	TRBJ2-3	TGTGCCAGCAGCTTCGCTGACCTTGACAGGGGGAAAGATACGCAGTATTTT	CASSFADLDRGKDTQYF
.	TRBV7-9	once	TRBJ2-1	TGTGCCAGCAGCTTAGTTGGCGGGGTCCAGTCCAATGAGCAGTTCTTC	CASSLVGGVQSNEQFF
.	TRBV9	.	TRBJ2-2	TGTGCCAGCAGCGTAGTCTCCAGGGGGGACACCGGGGAGCTGTTTTTT	CASSVVSRGDTGELFF
TRBD1	TRBV19	.	TRBJ2-7	TGTGCCAGTAGTAAGGACAGGGGGGATGGTTACGAGCAGTACTTC	CASSKDRGDGYEQYF
.	TRBV11-2	.	TRBJ2-3	TGTGCCAGCAGCTTCGGAGTGATCACAGATACGCAGTATTTT	CASSFGVITDTQYF
.	TRBV7-6	.	TRBJ2-7	TGTGCCAGCAGCTTAGTTTTGGGGGCTGAGCAGTACTTC	CASSLVLGAEQYF
TRBD1	TRBV9	.	TRBJ1-3	TGTGCCAGCAGCGTAGAGGGACAGGGGGTCGGAAACACCATATATTTT	CASSVEGQGVGNTIYF
.	TRBV4-3	.	TRBJ2-5	TGCGCCAGCAGGTTTCGACAGACACAAGAGACCCAGTACTTC	CASRFRQTQETQYF
.	TRBV11-3	.	TRBJ2-7	TGTGCCAGCAAAAACACACAGGCCTCGAGGTACGAGCAGTACTTC	CASKNTQASRYEQYF
TRBD2	TRBV4-3	.	TRBJ2-7	TGCGCCAGCAGCCAGCAGCGGGAGGTCTACGAGCAGTACTTC	CASSQQREVYEQYF
.	TRBV7-9	.	TRBJ1-1	TGTGCCAGCAGCCGGACGGCGGGGAACACTGAAGCTTTCTTT	CASSRTAGNTEAFF
TRBD1	TRBV7-8	once	TRBJ1-2	TGTGCCAGCAGCGAGGGCCCGGGACAGGGGGTCGGCTACACCTTC	CASSEGPGQGVGYTF
TRBD2	TRBV27	.	TRBJ2-1	TGTGCTACCAGCGTGGGAGAGCGGGGGTACTACAATGAGCAGTTCTTC	CATSVGERGYYNEQFF
.	TRBV25-1	.	TRBJ2-1	TGTGCCAGCAGTGATCCCCACGACTTGGGAGCTTACAATGAGCAGTTCTTC	CASSDPHDLGAYNEQFF
TRBD2	TRBV27	few	TRBJ2-5	TGTGCCAGCCTGCCGGGACTAGCGGTATTTTCTAAAGAGACCCAGTACTTC	CASLPGLAVFSKETQYF
.	TRBV11-2	.	TRBJ2-1	TGTGCCAGCAGCTTAGGAGATAGCGTCTACAATGAGCAGTTCTTC	CASSLGDSVYNEQFF
.	TRBV16	.	TRBJ1-1	TGTGCCAGCAGCCAGTTTACTACGAACACTGAAGCTTTCTTT	CASSQFTTNTEAFF
TRBD2	TRBV28	.	TRBJ2-3	TGTGCCAGCAGTTCTCCAAGACTAGCGGGAGGGCCTTGGTTCACAGATACGCAGTATTTT	CASSSPRLAGGPWFTDTQYF
.	TRBV19	.	TRBJ2-5	TGTGCCAGCCGGCCGACTGGCGGAGGCGAGACCCAGTACTTC	CASRPTGGGETQYF
.	TRBV9	.	TRBJ2-5	TGTGCCAGCAGCAGGGAGCAAGAGACCCAGTACTTC	CASSREQETQYF
TRBD1	TRBV7-9	.	TRBJ1-5	TGTGCCAGCAGCTTAGAACAGGGGCTCAATCAGCCCCAGCATTTT	CASSLEQGLNQPQHF
.	TRBV6-6	few	TRBJ1-1	TGTGCCAGCAGTTACGAGAGGAACACTGAAGCTTTCTTT	CASSYERNTEAFF
.	TRBV25-1	.	TRBJ2-7	TGTGCCAGCAGTGAACGCGGGTACGAGCAGTACTTC	CASSERGYEQYF
TRBD1	TRBV2	.	TRBJ1-2	TGTGCCAGCCTCCCGAGACAGGGCCACTATGGCTACACCTTC	CASLPRQGHYGYTF
TRBD2	TRBV5-1	.	TRBJ2-1	TGCGCCAGCACCCCGGGGACTAGCGGATACAATGAGCAGTTCTTC	CASTPGTSGYNEQFF
.	TRBV6-6	.	TRBJ1-5	TGTGCCAGCAGTTACGTCCAGGGCGGCAATCAGCCCCAGCATTTT	CASSYVQGGNQPQHF
.	TRBV4-3	.	TRBJ1-6	TGCGCCAGCAGCCAAGAGCCGACAGCTTCACCCCTCCACTTT	CASSQEPTASPLHF
.	TRBV19	.	TRBJ2-5	TGTGCCAGTAGGGCGCGGAGACAAGAGACCCAGTACTTC	CASRARRQETQYF
TRBD1	TRBV25-1	.	TRBJ2-4	TGTGCCAGCAGTGATCGGAATAGACAGGGGTTGTCCAAAAACATTCAGTACTTC	CASSDRNRQGLSKNIQYF
.	TRBV13	.	TRBJ1-2	TGTGCCAGCAACTTCCGGGGGGGTTGGAGTGGCTACACCTTC	CASNFRGGWSGYTF
.	TRBV4-2	.	TRBJ2-7	TGTGCCAGCAGCCAAGACGGAGAAACTCCACTGTCCTACGAGCAGTACTTC	CASSQDGETPLSYEQYF
TRBD2	TRBV5-1	.	TRBJ2-1	TGCGCCAGCAGTCCACTAGCGGGGGGAAAAGGTGAGCAGTTCTTC	CASSPLAGGKGEQFF
.	TRBV10-3	.	TRBJ1-1	TGTGCCGCCCAGTGGGGCGCAGCCACTGAAGCTTTCTTT	CAAQWGAATEAFF
.	TRBV2	few	TRBJ2-7	TGTGCCAGCAGTGAACGCGGGGGCCCTCTTCTTTCCTACGAGCAGTACTTC	CASSERGGPLLSYEQYF
.	TRBV2	.	TRBJ1-5	TGTGCCAGCACCGGGAATAGCAATCAGCCCCAGCATTTT	CASTGNSNQPQHF
.	TRBV27	.	TRBJ1-4	TGTGCCAGCAGTTACTCCGGGGAGGGTTGGGCGAATGAAAAACTGTTTTTT	CASSYSGEGWANEKLFF
.	TRBV5-4	.	TRBJ2-7	TGTGCCAGCAGCTCATCCTACGAGCAGTACTTC	CASSSSYEQYF
.	TRBV2	.	TRBJ2-3	TGTGCCAGCAGCCCCCCCTTCACAGATACGCAGTATTTT	CASSPPFTDTQYF
TRBD1	TRBV5-1	.	TRBJ2-7	TGCGCCAGCAGCCCCAGGACAGGCAACTACGAGCAGTACTTC	CASSPRTGNYEQYF
TRBD2	TRBV5-1	.	TRBJ2-1	TGCGCCAGCAGCTCCGGACTAGCGGGAGGGCTCAATGAGCAGTTCTTC	CASSSGLAGGLNEQFF